This passage covers 8 T cell receptor beta chains from one sample sequenced in a study of OX40 agonist ivuxolimab in advanced cancers. Measured with immunoSEQ multiplex PCR; TCRdb has only the in-frame clones, and not every one. The sample has 60,000 to 65,000 clones, about 86% seen once. Material: CD4+ or CD8+ T cells sorted from blood, obtained in a trial of the OX40 agonist ivuxolimab. These TCRs come from an adult with an advanced solid tumor such as melanoma, head and neck, liver or kidney cancer.

This sequence joins TRBV28 and TRBJ2-3; 12 bases align to TRBD1. Germline-derived CDR1 and CDR2 are MDHEN and SYDVKM. This CDR3 region has 15 residues. J lost 6 bases, V lost 8 bases, and 9 bases had no gene match. CDR3: CASPPGQGAPDTQYF. The CDR3 nucleotides read TGTGCCAGCCCCCCGGGACAGGGGGCACCGGATACGCAGTATTTT.

This rearrangement joins TRBV18 to TRBJ2-3; 7 nucleotides line up with TRBD1. Germline lookup yields CDR1 KGHSH and CDR2 LQKENI. V lost 3 bases, J lost 0 bases, and 3 bases stayed unmatched. The CDR3 length is 15 residues. CDR3 sequence reads: CASSPGQLSTDTQYF. The CDR3 region has the DNA TGTGCCAGCTCACCGGGACAGTTGAGCACAGATACGCAGTATTTT.

The CDR3 protein is CAWRLGPRNEQFF. The CDR3 DNA is TGTGCCTGGAGGTTAGGCCCGAGGAATGAGCAGTTCTTC. The chain is built from TRBV30 and TRBJ2-1; no clear D. The CDR3 spans 13 residues. With 3 bases removed from V and 7 bases from J, the gap between germline ends came to 13 bases. Germline CDR1 and CDR2: GTSNPN and SVGIG (reference sequence).

The J gene is TRBJ1-5, the V gene TRBV28; TRBD1 is a possible D gene (5 bases). Germline CDR1 MDHEN, CDR2 SYDVKM. The CDR3 loop spans 15 amino acids. The germline V and J ends were trimmed by 4 bases and 6 bases, with 16 bases remaining between them. CDR3 coding DNA: TGTGCCAGCAGTTCAGGGAAAATGTGGCGTCAGCCCCAGCATTTT. Protein: CASSSGKMWRQPQHF.

The rearrangement joins TRBV11-3 to TRBJ2-1; 8 positions agree with TRBD2. V shed 2 bases and J 5 bases; nucleotides not matched to a gene: 2. Germline CDR1 SGHNT, CDR2 YENEEA. The CDR3 consists of 14 residues. CDR3 sequence (DNA): TGTGCCAGCAGCTTAAGGACTAGCAACAATGAGCAGTTCTTC. Amino acids: CASSLRTSNNEQFF.

This clone was counted between two and nine times. The V and J genes are TRBV29-1 and TRBJ2-5; 11 bases map to TRBD2. CDR1 SQVTM and CDR2 ANQGSEA come from the germline V gene. The V and J ends lost 2 bases and 4 bases, in that order; junction bases with no gene match: 9. This CDR3 is built from 16 residues. The CDR3 DNA reads TGCAGCGTTGAAAGAGTGGTAGCGGGGGGGCCAGAGACCCAGTACTTC. Amino acids: CSVERVVAGGPETQYF. The full variable domain, rest sourced from reference TRBV29-1 and TRBJ2-5, is SAVISQKPSRDICQRGTSLTIQCQVDSQVTMMFWYRQQPGQSLTLIATANQGSEATYESGFVIDKFPISRPNLTFSTLTVSNMSPEDSSIYLCSVERVVAGGPETQYFGPGTRLLVL.

By share, this clone ranks as medium-sized. V and J are TRBV19 and TRBJ1-2; D unclear. Germline loops: CDR1 LNHDA, CDR2 SQIVND (reference sequence). V was trimmed by 3 bases and J by 3 bases, leaving 11 bases between them. There are 14 residues in the CDR3. The CDR3 DNA reads TGTGCCAGTAGTATCTCGAGTCAATACTATGGCTACACCTTC. Translation: CASSISSQYYGYTF. The whole variable domain, remainder taken from reference TRBV19 and TRBJ1-2, is DGGITQSPKYLFRKEGQNVTLSCEQNLNHDAMYWYRQDPGQGLRLIYYSQIVNDFQKGDIAEGYSVSREKKESFPLTVTSAQKNPTAFYLCASSISSQYYGYTFGSGTRLTVV.

This clone is labeled medium-sized. This chain joins TRBV2 and TRBJ2-2; 10 bases agree with TRBD2. J was trimmed by 1 base and V by 9 bases; bases with no gene match: 11. The CDR3 spans 17 residues. Germline V gene lookup returns CDR1 SNHLY and CDR2 FYNNEI. CDR3 sequence: CASNPGLAYRNTGELFF. DNA of the CDR3: TGTGCCAGTAACCCGGGACTAGCGTACAGGAACACCGGGGAGCTGTTTTTT.